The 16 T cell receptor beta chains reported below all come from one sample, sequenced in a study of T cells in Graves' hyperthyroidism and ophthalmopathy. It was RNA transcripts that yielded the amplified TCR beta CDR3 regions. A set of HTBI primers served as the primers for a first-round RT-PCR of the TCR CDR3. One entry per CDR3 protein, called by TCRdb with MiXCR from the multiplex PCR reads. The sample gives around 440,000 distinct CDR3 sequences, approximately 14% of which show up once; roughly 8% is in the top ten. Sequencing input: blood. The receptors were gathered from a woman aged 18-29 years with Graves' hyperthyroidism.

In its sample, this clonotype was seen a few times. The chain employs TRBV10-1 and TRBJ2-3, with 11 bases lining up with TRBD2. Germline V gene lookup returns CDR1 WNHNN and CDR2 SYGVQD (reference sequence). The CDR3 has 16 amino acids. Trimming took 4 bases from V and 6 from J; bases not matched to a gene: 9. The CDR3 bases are TGCGCCAGCAGTGCCATACTAGCGGGAGTCAGGGATACGCAGTATTTT. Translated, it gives CASSAILAGVRDTQYF.

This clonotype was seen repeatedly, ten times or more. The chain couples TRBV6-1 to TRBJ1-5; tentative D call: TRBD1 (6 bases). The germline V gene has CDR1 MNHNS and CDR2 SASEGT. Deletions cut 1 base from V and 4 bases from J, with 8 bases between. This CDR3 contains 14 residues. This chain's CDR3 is CASSEGTENQPQHF. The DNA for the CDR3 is TGTGCCAGCAGTGAAGGGACAGAGAATCAGCCCCAGCATTTT.

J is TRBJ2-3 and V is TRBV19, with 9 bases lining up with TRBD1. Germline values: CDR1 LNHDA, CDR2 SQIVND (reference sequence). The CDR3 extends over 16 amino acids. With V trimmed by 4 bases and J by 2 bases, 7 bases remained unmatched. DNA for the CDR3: TGTGCCAGTAGTACACTACAGGGGGCCGACACAGATACGCAGTATTTT. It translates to CASSTLQGADTDTQYF.

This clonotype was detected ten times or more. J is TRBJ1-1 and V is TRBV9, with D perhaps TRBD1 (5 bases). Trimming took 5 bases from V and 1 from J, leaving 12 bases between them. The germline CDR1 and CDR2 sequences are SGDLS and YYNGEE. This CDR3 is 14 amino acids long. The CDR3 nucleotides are TGTGCCAGCAGTGCTACAGGAAAGAACACTGAAGCTTTCTTT. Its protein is CASSATGKNTEAFF. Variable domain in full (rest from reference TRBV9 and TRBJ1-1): DSGVTQTPKHLITATGQRVTLRCSPRSGDLSVYWYQQSLDQGLQFLIQYYNGEERAKGNILERFSAQQFPDLHSELNLSSLELGDSALYFCASSATGKNTEAFFGQGTRLTVV.

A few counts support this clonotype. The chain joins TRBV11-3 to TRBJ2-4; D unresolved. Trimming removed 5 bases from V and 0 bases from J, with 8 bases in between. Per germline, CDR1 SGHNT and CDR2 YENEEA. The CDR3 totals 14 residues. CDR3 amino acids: CASSRRLAKNIQYF. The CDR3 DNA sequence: TGTGCCAGCAGCCGTAGATTAGCCAAAAACATTCAGTACTTC.

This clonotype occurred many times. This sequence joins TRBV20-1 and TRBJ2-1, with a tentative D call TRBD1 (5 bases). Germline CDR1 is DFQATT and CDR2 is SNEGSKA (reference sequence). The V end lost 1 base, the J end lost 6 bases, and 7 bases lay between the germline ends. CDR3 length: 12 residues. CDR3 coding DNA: TGCAGTGCTAGAGTGACAGTCAATGAGCAGTTCTTC. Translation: CSARVTVNEQFF.

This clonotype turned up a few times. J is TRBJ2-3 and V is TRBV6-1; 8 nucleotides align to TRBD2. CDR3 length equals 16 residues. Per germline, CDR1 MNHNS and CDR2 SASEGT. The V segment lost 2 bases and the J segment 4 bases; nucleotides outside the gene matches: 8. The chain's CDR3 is CASSEYASGGPDTQYF. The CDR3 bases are TGTGCCAGCAGTGAATATGCGTCGGGAGGGCCAGATACGCAGTATTTT.

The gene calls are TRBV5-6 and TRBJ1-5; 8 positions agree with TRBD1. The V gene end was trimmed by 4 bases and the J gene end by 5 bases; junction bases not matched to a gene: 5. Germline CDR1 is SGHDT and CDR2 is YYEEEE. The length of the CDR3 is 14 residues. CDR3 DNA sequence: TGTGCCAGCAGCCGGACAGGGAAGGATCAGCCCCAGCATTTT. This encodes CASSRTGKDQPQHF.

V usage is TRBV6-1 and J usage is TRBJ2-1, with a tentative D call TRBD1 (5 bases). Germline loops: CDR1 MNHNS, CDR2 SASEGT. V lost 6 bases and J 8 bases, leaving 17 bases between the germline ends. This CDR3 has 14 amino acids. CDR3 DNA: TGTGCCAGCAGGTCGTTCAGGGTTGAGGATGAGCAGTTCTTC. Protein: CASRSFRVEDEQFF.

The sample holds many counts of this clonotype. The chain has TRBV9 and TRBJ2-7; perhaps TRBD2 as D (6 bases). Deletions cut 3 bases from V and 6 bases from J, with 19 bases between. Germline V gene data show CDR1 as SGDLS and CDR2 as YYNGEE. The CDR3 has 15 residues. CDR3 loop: CASSETAGRVFEQYF. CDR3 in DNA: TGTGCCAGCAGCGAGACTGCGGGGCGGGTTTTCGAGCAGTACTTC. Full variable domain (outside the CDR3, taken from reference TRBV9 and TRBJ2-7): DSGVTQTPKHLITATGQRVTLRCSPRSGDLSVYWYQQSLDQGLQFLIQYYNGEERAKGNILERFSAQQFPDLHSELNLSSLELGDSALYFCASSETAGRVFEQYFGPGTRLTVT.

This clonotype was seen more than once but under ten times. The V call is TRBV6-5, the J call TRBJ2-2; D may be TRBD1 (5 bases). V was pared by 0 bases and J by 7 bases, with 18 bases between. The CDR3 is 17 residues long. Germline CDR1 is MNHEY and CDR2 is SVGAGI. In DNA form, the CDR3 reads TGTGCCAGCAGTTACTCAAGGTCCAGGGAACTTGGCGGGGAGCTGTTTTTT. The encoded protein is CASSYSRSRELGGELFF.

CDR3 loop: CASSWSGNTGELFF. The CDR3 DNA reads as TGTGCCAGCAGCTGGAGTGGGAACACCGGGGAGCTGTTTTTT. This sequence joins TRBV7-8 and TRBJ2-2; no firm D call. CDR1 and CDR2 from the germline V gene are SGHVS and FQNEAQ. V was shortened by 4 bases and J by 1 base, with 7 bases between the two germline ends. The CDR3 contains 14 residues.

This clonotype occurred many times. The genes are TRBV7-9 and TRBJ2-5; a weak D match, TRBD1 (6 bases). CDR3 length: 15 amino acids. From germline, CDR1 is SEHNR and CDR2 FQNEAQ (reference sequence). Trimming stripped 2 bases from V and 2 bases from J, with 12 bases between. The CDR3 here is CASSLPGTIQETQYF. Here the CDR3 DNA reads TGTGCCAGCAGCTTACCGGGGACAATTCAAGAGACCCAGTACTTC.

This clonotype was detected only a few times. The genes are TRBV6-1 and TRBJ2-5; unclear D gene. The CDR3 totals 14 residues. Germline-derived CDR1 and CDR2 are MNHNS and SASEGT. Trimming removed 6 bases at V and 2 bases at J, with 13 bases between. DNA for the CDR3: TGTGCCAGCAGCCCCCACCGGCCGCAAGAGACCCAGTACTTC. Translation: CASSPHRPQETQYF.

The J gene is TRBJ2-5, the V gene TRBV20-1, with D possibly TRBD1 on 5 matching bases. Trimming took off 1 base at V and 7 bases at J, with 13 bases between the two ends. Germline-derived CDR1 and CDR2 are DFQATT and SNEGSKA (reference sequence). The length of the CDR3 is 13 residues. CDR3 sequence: CSARVPGRGTQYF. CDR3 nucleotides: TGCAGTGCTAGAGTCCCAGGGCGCGGGACCCAGTACTTC.

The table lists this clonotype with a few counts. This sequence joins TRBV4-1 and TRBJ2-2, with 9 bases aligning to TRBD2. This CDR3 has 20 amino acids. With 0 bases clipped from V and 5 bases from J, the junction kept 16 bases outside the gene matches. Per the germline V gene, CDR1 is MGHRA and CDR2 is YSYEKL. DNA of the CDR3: TGCGCCAGCAGCCAAGAGGTCCCCGTCAGCGGGGGGAGGAATACCGGGGAGCTGTTTTTT. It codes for CASSQEVPVSGGRNTGELFF.